Below are 21 T cell receptor beta chains sequenced from a single sample in a study of T cell responses to AZD1222 COVID-19 vaccine. Method: immunoSEQ multiplex PCR; TCRdb's copy keeps in-frame clones and lacks some. The data contain about 97,000 clones, approximately 88% of them seen just once; the ten biggest clones take up about 17%. The starting material was peripheral blood, obtained on day 0 of AZD1222 vaccination. The receptor source for this set is an adult in good health.

In this sample, this clone turned up a few times. This rearrangement joins TRBV28 to TRBJ1-2; no clear D gene. This CDR3 region has 13 residues. Trimming removed 6 bases at V and 5 bases at J, with 13 bases between. CDR1 is MDHEN, CDR2 SYDVKM, per germline. This CDR3 is CASSPGSPYGYTF. CDR3 nucleotides: TGTGCCAGCAGCCCCGGGAGCCCGTATGGCTACACCTTC.

This chain links TRBV19 with TRBJ2-2; the match to TRBD2 covers 8 bases. Trimming removed 2 bases from V and 5 bases from J; junction bases left unmatched: 4. CDR3 length: 15 residues. From germline, CDR1 is LNHDA and CDR2 SQIVND (reference sequence). The CDR3 region is CASSILGRGTGELFF. In DNA form, the CDR3 reads TGTGCCAGTAGTATACTCGGGAGGGGTACCGGGGAGCTGTTTTTT.

V usage is TRBV2 and J usage is TRBJ2-4; the D is unclear. V lost 5 bases and J lost 8, with 10 bases in between. The CDR3 consists of 12 residues. The V gene's germline CDR1 is SNHLY and CDR2 FYNNEI. This chain's CDR3 is CASSTLSYIQYF. For the CDR3, the DNA is TGTGCCAGCAGTACCCTATCGTACATTCAGTACTTC. Full variable domain (outside the CDR3, taken from reference TRBV2 and TRBJ2-4): EPEVTQTPSHQVTQMGQEVILRCVPISNHLYFYWYRQILGQKVEFLVSFYNNEISEKSEIFDDQFSVERPDGSNFTLKIRSTKLEDSAMYFCASSTLSYIQYFGAGTRLSVL.

Comments on this clone: One end of the junction varies from germline; a read error may be responsible. The chain is built from TRBV11-3 and TRBJ1-5; possible D gene TRBD1, 5 bases. CDR3 length: 14 residues. Germline CDR1 SGHNT, CDR2 YENEEA. CDR3 DNA: TGTGCCAGCAGCCTAGAGGGGCCCAATCAGCCCCAGCATTTT. This encodes CASSLEGPNQPQHF.

V usage is TRBV3-1 (or the pseudogene TRBV3-2) and J usage is TRBJ1-1; D call uncertain. V was clipped by 4 bases and J by 4 bases, with 10 bases between them. The CDR3 runs 13 residues. Germline V gene sequence: CDR1 LGHDT, CDR2 YNNKEL (reference sequence). Written as DNA, the CDR3 is TGTGCCAGCAGCCGGCCTAAGGGCACTGAAGCTTTCTTT. This codes for CASSRPKGTEAFF.

The V gene is TRBV7-2, the J gene TRBJ2-5; D unresolved. V dropped 1 base and J dropped 2 bases, with 8 bases sitting between them. There are 14 residues in the CDR3. Per germline, CDR1 SGHTA and CDR2 FQGNSA. DNA of the CDR3: TGTGCCAGCAGCTTAGATTCCGGACAAGAGACCCAGTACTTC. Amino acid sequence: CASSLDSGQETQYF.

The chain is built from TRBV10-3 and TRBJ1-5; D is undetermined. Trimming left V 3 bases short and J 6 bases short, with 12 bases between. Germline V lookup: CDR1 ENHRY, CDR2 SYGVKD. This CDR3 is built from 14 residues. The CDR3 sequence is CAISDAGHGQPQHF. CDR3 in DNA: TGTGCCATCAGTGACGCCGGGCACGGTCAGCCCCAGCATTTT.

The rearrangement uses TRBV5-1 and TRBJ1-1; 10 nucleotides match TRBD1. This CDR3 spans 16 amino acids. J lost 0 bases, V lost 4 bases, and 6 bases had no gene match. Germline loops: CDR1 SGHRS, CDR2 YFSETQ. The CDR3 DNA follows: TGCGCCAGCAGCGGGGGACAGGGGCACCTGAACACTGAAGCTTTCTTT. This codes for CASSGGQGHLNTEAFF.

The rearrangement uses TRBV12-3 or TRBV12-4 and TRBJ1-2, with D tentatively TRBD1 (5 bases). The CDR3 spans 13 residues. V was pared by 4 bases and J by 7 bases, with 13 bases between. The CDR3 region is CASSSGGPGGYTF. The DNA for the CDR3 is TGTGCCAGCAGTTCCGGGGGTCCTGGTGGCTACACCTTC.

The chain couples TRBV28 to TRBJ2-1; 7 bases fit TRBD2. In germline, CDR1 is MDHEN, CDR2 SYDVKM. V lost 5 bases, J lost 2 bases, and 15 bases stayed unmatched. This CDR3 has 18 amino acids. CDR3 sequence: CASSRDPWAGVAYNEQFF. CDR3 in DNA: TGTGCCAGCAGTCGGGACCCCTGGGCGGGAGTGGCCTACAATGAGCAGTTCTTC.

The rearrangement joins TRBV15 to TRBJ2-3; a weak D match, TRBD1 (6 bases). The germline CDR1 and CDR2 sequences are LNHNV and YYDKDF (reference sequence). CDR3 length: 15 amino acids. The V gene lost 5 bases and the J gene lost 2 bases, with 14 bases spanning the gap. Written as DNA, the CDR3 is TGTGCCACCAGCGCCGGACAGAAACTCACAGATACGCAGTATTTT. Translation gives CATSAGQKLTDTQYF.

This clone has just a few counts. This chain links TRBV28 with TRBJ2-4; 7 nucleotides line up with TRBD1. Germline lookup yields CDR1 MDHEN and CDR2 SYDVKM. CDR3 size: 18 residues. V was clipped by 5 bases and J by 0 bases; unmatched bases: 13. The CDR3 nucleotides read TGTGCCAGCAGTCGTAGCTCGGGACAGATCTTAGCCAAAAACATTCAGTACTTC. This codes for CASSRSSGQILAKNIQYF.

This chain connects TRBV21-1 to TRBJ2-5; no DNA check was done on the table's D call, TRBD1. TRBV21-1 is termed a pseudogene. CDR3 length: 16 amino acids. The CDR3 DNA is TGTGCCAGCAGCACCTCTCCGGGACAGGGAGGAGAGACCCAGTACTTC. It is translated as CASSTSPGQGGETQYF.

This clone came up a few times. The rearrangement links TRBV11-2 to TRBJ1-6, with TRBD1 identical over 7 bases. Unmatched junction bases numbered 7, after V lost 0 bases and J lost 11 bases. CDR1 is SGHAT and CDR2 is FQNNGV in the germline V gene. This CDR3 is built from 15 residues. CDR3 in DNA: TGTGCCAGCAGCTTAGATTGGGCAGGGGGAACACCCCTCCACTTT. It translates to CASSLDWAGGTPLHF.

V gene TRBV28 combines with J gene TRBJ1-4; D not certain. CDR3 length: 16 residues. Germline CDR1 MDHEN, CDR2 SYDVKM. V shed 3 bases and J shed 2 bases, with 13 bases lying between them. The CDR3 protein is CASSFPGRATNEKLFF. CDR3 nucleotides: TGTGCCAGCAGTTTCCCCGGGCGCGCCACTAATGAAAAACTGTTTTTT.

The chain recombines TRBV7-2 with TRBJ2-7; D possibly uses TRBD1 or TRBD2 (5 bases each). The CDR3 loop spans 13 amino acids. V lost 0 bases to trimming and J lost 9 bases, with 12 bases between them. Germline values: CDR1 SGHTA, CDR2 FQGNSA. The CDR3 is CASSLARQSGQYV. Written as DNA, the CDR3 is TGTGCCAGCAGCTTAGCTAGACAGAGCGGGCAGTACGTC.

The chain recombines TRBV24-1 with TRBJ1-2, with a possible D match to TRBD1 (6 bases). The V end was cut by 5 bases, the J end by 0 bases, with 18 bases between. The V gene's germline CDR1 is KGHDR and CDR2 SFDVKD. The CDR3 extends over 17 amino acids. The DNA for the CDR3 is TGTGCCACCAGTGGTTTTGCAGGGCAGGGGTCTAACTATGGCTACACCTTC. Translation: CATSGFAGQGSNYGYTF.

The V call is TRBV11-3, the J call TRBJ1-3, with D uncertain. V was pared by 8 bases and J by 2 bases, with 16 bases between. The CDR3 consists of 15 residues. Germline V gene sequence: CDR1 SGHNT, CDR2 YENEEA. DNA of the CDR3: TGTGCCAGCGCAAACGTTGGGAGGGCTGGAAACACCATATATTTT. Protein: CASANVGRAGNTIYF.

A note on this clone: Its ends do not fully match the called genes, so a read error is possible. The J gene is TRBJ2-5, the V gene TRBV18; 7 bases align to TRBD2. The CDR3 is 15 residues long. The germline V gene encodes CDR1 KGHSH and CDR2 LQKENI. CDR3 sequence: CASSPPGLGGETQYF. DNA for the CDR3: TGTGCCAGCTCCCCACCGGGACTGGGAGGGGAGACCCAGTACTTC. The entire variable domain, with the rest obtained from reference TRBV18 and TRBJ2-5, is as follows: NAGVMQNPRHLVRRRGQEARLRCSPMKGHSHVYWYRQLPEEGLKFMVYLQKENIIDESGMPKERFSAEFPKEGPSILRIQQVVRGDSAAYFCASSPPGLGGETQYFGPGTRLLVL.

V is TRBV19 and J is TRBJ2-1; 8 bases map to TRBD2. CDR1 and CDR2 from the germline V gene are LNHDA and SQIVND (reference sequence). V shed 3 bases and J 12 bases; nucleotides not matched to a gene: 4. CDR3 length: 12 residues. The CDR3 loop reads CASSMSGSWQFF. CDR3 bases: TGTGCCAGTAGTATGAGCGGGAGTTGGCAGTTCTTC.

V usage is TRBV10-3 and J usage is TRBJ2-1; D is perhaps TRBD2 (5 bases). V was pared by 7 bases and J by 5 bases, with 12 bases between. The germline V gene encodes CDR1 ENHRY and CDR2 SYGVKD. The CDR3 runs 13 residues. CDR3 bases: TGTGCCATCACACCTGGCGGGCACAATGAGCAGTTCTTC. Amino acids: CAITPGGHNEQFF.